The following is a T cell receptor (beta chain) sequence with its context. Its specificity is unknown. This CDR3 comprises 16 residues. Between the trimmed V and J ends, which lost 5 bases and 2 bases, there was a span of 19 bases. In germline, CDR1 is SGHAT, CDR2 FQDESV (reference sequence). Assay used: immunoSEQ multiplex PCR; TCRdb lists only in-frame clones, some missing. The data hold fewer than 85,000 clones, with around 83% observed a single time. The data are from a study of OX40 agonist ivuxolimab in advanced cancers. Study-level information: Patients were dosed with the agonistic anti-OX40 (CD134) antibody ivuxolimab. Study-level findings and limits: CD8+ T cells showed, on average, more clonal expansion than CD4+ cells. Low normalized T-cell clonal expansion was also seen in some nonresponders.

Peripheral blood came from all dose cohorts at three timepoints. The source was CD4+ or CD8+ T cells sorted from blood, collected in a trial of the OX40 agonist ivuxolimab. The chain employs TRBV11-1 and TRBJ2-7, with D possibly being TRBD1 (6 bases). The clonotype originates from an adult with an advanced solid tumor such as melanoma, head and neck, liver or kidney cancer. The CDR3 sequence: CASSLQGGEGTYEQYF. CDR3 bases: TGTGCCAGCAGCCTACAGGGCGGAGAGGGCACCTACGAGCAGTACTTC. Complete variable domain (other parts from reference TRBV11-1 and TRBJ2-7): EAEVAQSPRYKITEKSQAVAFWCDPISGHATLYWYRQILGQGPELLVQFQDESVVDDSQLPKDRFSAERLKGVDSTLKIQPAELGDSAMYLCASSLQGGEGTYEQYFGPGTRLTVT.